This T cell receptor (beta chain) was recorded in a study of PD-L1 blockade in urothelial cancer. In the study overall: The number of prior chemotherapy regimens per patient was 0 to 3. It was at 3 weeks (second dose) and 6 weeks after treatment start that blood was analyzed.

Trimming took 6 bases from V and 8 from J, leaving 19 bases between them. This CDR3 spans 14 amino acids. CDR1 and CDR2 from the germline V gene are MRHNA and SNTAGT. This clone appeared a few times. Every PCR was spiked with synthetic TCR analog templates. Sequenced by immunoSEQ multiplex PCR; TCRdb stores in-frame clones only, minus some. The table shows about 74,000 clones, with roughly 88% occurring only once. The time point is: pretreatment peripheral blood. The cohort comprised individuals with locally advanced or metastatic urothelial carcinoma. The sequence was collected from a man in his 70s with urothelial cancer. Sequenced here: PBMCs, sampled around atezolizumab (anti-PD-L1) treatment. This chain links TRBV6-4 with TRBJ1-2, with TRBD1 as a possible D gene (6 bases). In DNA form, the CDR3 reads TGTGCCAGCAGATCTTGGACAGCCGGTGGGGGCTACACCTTC. Protein sequence: CASRSWTAGGGYTF.